Listed here are 30 T cell receptor beta chains from one sample, sequenced in a study of blood T cell repertoires in COVID-19. Method: immunoSEQ multiplex PCR; TCRdb's copy keeps in-frame clones and lacks some. The table includes around 99,000 clones, 83% detected once. The sequencing sample was made of peripheral blood. The receptor set was obtained from a woman aged 60 to 75 with acute or convalescent COVID-19.

The CDR3 nucleotides are TGTGCCATCAGGAATCAGGGTTCCTACGAGCAGTACTTC. This gives the protein CAIRNQGSYEQYF. The V call is TRBV10-3, the J call TRBJ2-7, with a weak D call TRBD1 (5 bases). Germline assignment: CDR1 ENHRY and CDR2 SYGVKD. V shed 6 bases and J shed 1 base, with 10 bases lying between them. The CDR3 runs to 13 residues.

The chain employs TRBV7-9 and TRBJ2-3; a possible D gene is TRBD2 (5 bases). The CDR3 extends over 12 amino acids. The germline V gene has CDR1 SEHNR and CDR2 FQNEAQ (reference sequence). V shed 5 bases and J shed 6 bases, with 9 bases lying between them. DNA for the CDR3: TGTGCCAGCAGCCCCCCGGGGGATACGCAGTATTTT. Its translation: CASSPPGDTQYF.

The chain uses TRBV5-1 and TRBJ2-7; D might be TRBD1 (5 bases). Deletions cut 4 bases from V and 2 bases from J, with 13 bases between. Germline V gene sequence: CDR1 SGHRS, CDR2 YFSETQ. This CDR3 contains 14 residues. The CDR3 DNA reads as TGCGCCAGCAGCGCGGACATTGGGACCTACGAGCAGTACTTC. It encodes CASSADIGTYEQYF. The variable domain in full, with the rest retrieved from reference TRBV5-1 and TRBJ2-7, is KAGVTQTPRYLIKTRGQQVTLSCSPISGHRSVSWYQQTPGQGLQFLFEYFSETQRNKGNFPGRFSGRQFSNSRSEMNVSTLELGDSALYLCASSADIGTYEQYFGPGTRLTVT.

The chain employs TRBV5-1 and TRBJ2-5, with 7 positions matching TRBD1. The CDR3 covers 14 residues. The V gene end was trimmed by 4 bases and the J gene end by 1 base; junction bases not matched to a gene: 4. Germline assignment: CDR1 SGHRS and CDR2 YFSETQ. The CDR3 DNA follows: TGCGCCAGCAGCCAAGGGGGCTCCCAAGAGACCCAGTACTTC. It yields the protein CASSQGGSQETQYF. Looking up the rest from reference TRBV5-1 and TRBJ2-5 gives the full variable domain: KAGVTQTPRYLIKTRGQQVTLSCSPISGHRSVSWYQQTPGQGLQFLFEYFSETQRNKGNFPGRFSGRQFSNSRSEMNVSTLELGDSALYLCASSQGGSQETQYFGPGTRLLVL.

CDR3 region: CASSPTGGSRTEAFF. The DNA of the CDR3 is TGTGCCAGCAGCCCAACAGGGGGCAGTAGGACTGAAGCTTTCTTT. V is TRBV7-9 and J is TRBJ1-1; 9 bases match TRBD1. Germline V lookup: CDR1 SEHNR, CDR2 FQNEAQ (reference sequence). This CDR3 region has 15 residues. Trimming cost V 5 bases and J 5 bases; bases outside gene matches: 9.

The chain employs TRBV2 and TRBJ2-5; 13 nucleotides agree with TRBD2. The CDR3 is 16 residues long. CDR1 SNHLY and CDR2 FYNNEI come from the germline V gene. The V gene end was trimmed by 4 bases and the J gene end by 5 bases; junction bases not matched to a gene: 7. The CDR3 region is CASSAGLAGAGETQYF. The CDR3 coding sequence is TGTGCCAGCAGTGCCGGACTAGCGGGGGCGGGTGAGACCCAGTACTTC.

This clone came up a few times. The CDR3 spells CAWTFDRYTEAFF. CDR3 nucleotides: TGTGCCTGGACTTTTGACAGGTACACTGAAGCTTTCTTT. The chain links TRBV30 to TRBJ1-1, with TRBD1 as a possible D gene (6 bases). The CDR3 has 13 residues. Germline V gene data show CDR1 as GTSNPN and CDR2 as SVGIG (reference sequence). The V gene lost 4 bases and the J gene lost 3 bases, with 12 bases spanning the gap. The variable domain in full, completed from reference TRBV30 and TRBJ1-1, reads SQTIHQWPATLVQPVGSPLSLECTVEGTSNPNLYWYRQAAGRGLQLLFYSVGIGQISSEVPQNLSASRPQDRQFILSSKKLLLSDSGFYLCAWTFDRYTEAFFGQGTRLTVV.

The chain has TRBV3-1 (or the pseudogene TRBV3-2) and TRBJ1-6, with D hard to call. Deletions cut 0 bases from V and 15 bases from J, with 9 bases between. The CDR3 is 12 residues long. CDR1 is LGHDT and CDR2 is YNNKEL in the germline V gene (reference sequence). The CDR3 coding sequence is TGTGCCAGCAGCCAAGAACAGACGATCCTCCACTTT. This translates into CASSQEQTILHF.

The chain uses TRBV14 and TRBJ2-3; 7 bases match TRBD2. The ends lost 3 bases at V and 2 bases at J; junction bases unmatched: 5. Germline lookup yields CDR1 SGHDN and CDR2 FVKESK. There are 15 residues in the CDR3. The DNA for the CDR3 is TGTGCCAGCAGCCACCGGGGGGTAGTCACAGATACGCAGTATTTT. The encoded protein is CASSHRGVVTDTQYF.

The chain links TRBV19 to TRBJ2-5; 11 nucleotides line up with TRBD2. J lost 5 bases, V lost 8 bases, and 10 bases had no gene match. There are 15 residues in the CDR3. Per germline, CDR1 LNHDA and CDR2 SQIVND (reference sequence). DNA for the CDR3: TGTGCCAGTCGTCCCCAGACTAGCGGGGTTGAGACCCAGTACTTC. Translating it yields CASRPQTSGVETQYF. Complete variable domain (other parts from reference TRBV19 and TRBJ2-5): DGGITQSPKYLFRKEGQNVTLSCEQNLNHDAMYWYRQDPGQGLRLIYYSQIVNDFQKGDIAEGYSVSREKKESFPLTVTSAQKNPTAFYLCASRPQTSGVETQYFGPGTRLLVL.

This sequence joins TRBV18 and TRBJ1-5; weak D call: TRBD1 (6 bases). The germline V gene has CDR1 KGHSH and CDR2 LQKENI. Trimming stripped 3 bases from V and 3 bases from J, with 9 bases between. This CDR3 contains 14 residues. CDR3 sequence reads: CASSPGTLNQPQHF. DNA for the CDR3: TGTGCCAGCTCACCTGGGACACTCAATCAGCCCCAGCATTTT. The whole variable domain, remainder taken from reference TRBV18 and TRBJ1-5, is NAGVMQNPRHLVRRRGQEARLRCSPMKGHSHVYWYRQLPEEGLKFMVYLQKENIIDESGMPKERFSAEFPKEGPSILRIQQVVRGDSAAYFCASSPGTLNQPQHFGDGTRLSIL.

This chain connects TRBV30 to TRBJ1-4; weak D call: TRBD1 (5 bases). The CDR3 has 13 amino acids. CDR1 and CDR2 from the germline V gene are GTSNPN and SVGIG (reference sequence). V gave up 1 base and J gave up 10 bases, with 13 bases separating them. The CDR3 DNA sequence: TGTGCCTGGAGTGCGGGGACTTTTGGAAAACTGTTTTTT. This translates into CAWSAGTFGKLFF. The full variable domain, completed using reference TRBV30 and TRBJ1-4, is SQTIHQWPATLVQPVGSPLSLECTVEGTSNPNLYWYRQAAGRGLQLLFYSVGIGQISSEVPQNLSASRPQDRQFILSSKKLLLSDSGFYLCAWSAGTFGKLFFGSGTQLSVL.

The genes are TRBV27 and TRBJ2-7; maybe TRBD1 (6 bases). V was clipped by 5 bases and J by 7 bases, with 15 bases between them. Germline CDR1 MNHEY, CDR2 SMNVEV (reference sequence). This CDR3 region has 13 residues. The CDR3 sequence is CASSPYRVQEQYF. The CDR3 DNA reads as TGTGCCAGCAGTCCATACAGGGTGCAGGAGCAGTACTTC.

V gene TRBV5-4 combines with J gene TRBJ1-1; TRBD1 agrees at 7 bases. Germline lookup yields CDR1 SGHNT and CDR2 YYREEE (reference sequence). The CDR3 length is 12 residues. The CDR3 coding sequence is TGTGCTTGGAGGGGGCTGAACACTGAAGCTTTCTTT. Translated: CAWRGLNTEAFF.

The chain recombines TRBV7-9 with TRBJ1-5, with D tentatively TRBD1 (5 bases). CDR3 size: 13 residues. V was trimmed by 3 bases and J by 4 bases, leaving 7 bases between them. The germline gives CDR1 SEHNR, CDR2 FQNEAQ (reference sequence). The CDR3 is CASSFGANQPQHF. CDR3 bases: TGTGCCAGCAGCTTTGGGGCTAATCAGCCCCAGCATTTT.

This clone was recorded once. The chain carries TRBV3-1 (or the pseudogene TRBV3-2) and TRBJ2-7; 7 bases align to TRBD1. Germline trimming cut 3 bases from V and 0 bases from J; bases unmatched to any gene: 5. The CDR3 has 15 amino acids. Germline CDR1 LGHDT, CDR2 YNNKEL (reference sequence). CDR3 residues: CASSQPRQGSYEQYF. The CDR3 nucleotides read TGTGCCAGCAGCCAGCCCCGACAGGGCTCCTACGAGCAGTACTTC.

The V gene is TRBV15, the J gene TRBJ2-3, with 7 bases fitting TRBD2. Germline V CDR1 and CDR2: LNHNV, YYDKDF (reference sequence). This CDR3 spans 16 amino acids. With 3 bases clipped from V and 2 bases from J, the junction kept 8 bases outside the gene matches. This CDR3 is CATSSLEERDTDTQYF. For the CDR3, the DNA is TGTGCCACCAGCAGTCTGGAGGAGCGGGACACAGATACGCAGTATTTT.

V usage is TRBV19 and J usage is TRBJ1-1; D gene uncertain. Trimming removed 4 bases from V and 7 bases from J, with 7 bases in between. Per germline, CDR1 LNHDA and CDR2 SQIVND (reference sequence). CDR3 size: 11 residues. DNA of the CDR3: TGTGCCAGTAGTACTGACTATGAAGCTTTCTTT. It yields the protein CASSTDYEAFF.

This chain connects TRBV24-1 to TRBJ2-7; D might be TRBD2 (6 bases). V was trimmed by 2 bases and J by 2 bases, leaving 9 bases between them. This CDR3 region has 14 residues. CDR1 and CDR2 from the germline V gene are KGHDR and SFDVKD. The DNA of the CDR3 is TGTGCCACCAGTGATTCTGGCGGGACCTACGAGCAGTACTTC. This translates into CATSDSGGTYEQYF.

The J gene is TRBJ2-3, the V gene TRBV5-1; 9 bases fit TRBD1. Germline-derived CDR1 and CDR2 are SGHRS and YFSETQ. This CDR3 spans 15 amino acids. Losses at the gene ends were 8 bases for V and 4 bases for J; bases not matched to a gene: 11. The DNA of the CDR3 is TGCGCCAGTAAGCCGGGACAGGGTATTCCAGATACGCAGTATTTT. This codes for CASKPGQGIPDTQYF.

The chain carries TRBV9 and TRBJ1-5; TRBD1 might be the D (5 bases). The ends were cut back, 0 bases at V and 7 bases at J, with 11 bases in the middle. This CDR3 comprises 14 residues. Looked up from germline, CDR1 is SGDLS and CDR2 is YYNGEE. CDR3 sequence: CASSVAGGEQPQHF. In DNA, the CDR3 is TGTGCCAGCAGCGTAGCTGGGGGGGAGCAGCCCCAGCATTTT.

The chain employs TRBV5-1 and TRBJ2-3; TRBD1 might be the D (5 bases). Germline V gene sequence: CDR1 SGHRS, CDR2 YFSETQ. With 0 bases removed from V and 2 bases from J, the gap between germline ends came to 7 bases. The CDR3 has 14 amino acids. CDR3 DNA sequence: TGCGCCAGCAGCTTGGCGACAGCCACAGATACGCAGTATTTT. Encoded protein: CASSLATATDTQYF. The variable domain in full, completed from reference TRBV5-1 and TRBJ2-3, reads KAGVTQTPRYLIKTRGQQVTLSCSPISGHRSVSWYQQTPGQGLQFLFEYFSETQRNKGNFPGRFSGRQFSNSRSEMNVSTLELGDSALYLCASSLATATDTQYFGPGTRLTVL.

V is TRBV11-3 and J is TRBJ2-3; D is unclear. The V gene lost 4 bases and the J gene lost 4 bases, with 9 bases spanning the gap. This CDR3 contains 13 residues. Germline V gene data show CDR1 as SGHNT and CDR2 as YENEEA. The CDR3 DNA reads as TGTGCCAGCAGCTCTTTGGCCGCAGATACGCAGTATTTT. It translates to CASSSLAADTQYF. Full variable domain (rest looked up from reference TRBV11-3 and TRBJ2-3): EAGVVQSPRYKIIEKKQPVAFWCNPISGHNTLYWYLQNLGQGPELLIRYENEEAVDDSQLPKDRFSAERLKGVDSTLKIQPAELGDSAVYLCASSSLAADTQYFGPGTRLTVL.

The chain joins TRBV5-4 to TRBJ2-3; D possibly corresponds to TRBD2 (6 bases). The CDR3 is 15 amino acids. The ends were cut back, 6 bases at V and 2 bases at J, with 16 bases in the middle. From germline, CDR1 is SGHNT and CDR2 YYREEE (reference sequence). This CDR3 is CASTMAAGHTDTQYF. In DNA, the CDR3 is TGTGCCAGCACCATGGCGGCGGGGCACACAGATACGCAGTATTTT.

The genes are TRBV5-8 and TRBJ1-5; tentative D call: TRBD1 (6 bases). CDR3 length: 14 amino acids. Between the trimmed V and J ends, which lost 2 bases and 1 base, there was a span of 7 bases. Germline CDR1 reads SGHTS; CDR2 reads YDEGEE. DNA for the CDR3: TGTGCCAGCAGCTTCGGACAGAGCAATCAGCCCCAGCATTTT. Encoded protein: CASSFGQSNQPQHF.

This chain uses TRBV20-1 with TRBJ2-7; D is possibly TRBD1 (6 bases). V was pared by 5 bases and J by 5 bases, with 10 bases between. The CDR3 loop spans 11 amino acids. Looked up from germline, CDR1 is DFQATT and CDR2 is SNEGSKA (reference sequence). The CDR3 DNA is TGCAGTGCTGATGGACAGCACGAGCAGTACTTC. Translation gives CSADGQHEQYF.

The V call is TRBV6-5, the J call TRBJ1-5; 8 bases match TRBD1. CDR1 and CDR2 (germline): MNHEY, SVGAGI. The CDR3 is 14 amino acids. V trimming: 6 bases; J trimming: 6 bases; junction bases outside the gene matches: 7. CDR3 protein: CASRRETGGQPQHF. The CDR3 nucleotides read TGTGCCAGCAGGAGGGAAACAGGGGGTCAGCCCCAGCATTTT.

This rearrangement joins TRBV24-1 to TRBJ2-5, with 8 bases lining up with TRBD1. The V segment lost 3 bases and the J segment 5 bases; nucleotides outside the gene matches: 4. This CDR3 has 14 amino acids. In germline, CDR1 is KGHDR, CDR2 SFDVKD. CDR3 DNA sequence: TGTGCCACCAGTGATGGCAGGACAGGGGAGACCCAGTACTTC. It specifies CATSDGRTGETQYF.

The V gene is TRBV9, the J gene TRBJ2-7, with TRBD2 matching over 8 bases. Germline V gene data show CDR1 as SGDLS and CDR2 as YYNGEE. CDR3 size: 15 residues. Losses at the gene ends were 4 bases for V and 2 bases for J; bases not matched to a gene: 8. CDR3 in amino acids: CASSPQVAGTYEQYF. The DNA for the CDR3 is TGTGCCAGCAGCCCCCAAGTAGCGGGAACCTACGAGCAGTACTTC.

The chain employs TRBV9 and TRBJ1-5; a weak D match, TRBD1 (5 bases). Germline V gene sequence: CDR1 SGDLS, CDR2 YYNGEE. The CDR3 contains 15 residues. Trimming took 0 bases from V and 6 from J, leaving 13 bases between them. CDR3 in amino acids: CASSVGQGRSQPQHF. In DNA form, the CDR3 reads TGTGCCAGCAGCGTAGGGCAGGGTAGAAGTCAGCCCCAGCATTTT. Filled out from reference TRBV9 and TRBJ1-5, the complete variable domain reads DSGVTQTPKHLITATGQRVTLRCSPRSGDLSVYWYQQSLDQGLQFLIQYYNGEERAKGNILERFSAQQFPDLHSELNLSSLELGDSALYFCASSVGQGRSQPQHFGDGTRLSIL.